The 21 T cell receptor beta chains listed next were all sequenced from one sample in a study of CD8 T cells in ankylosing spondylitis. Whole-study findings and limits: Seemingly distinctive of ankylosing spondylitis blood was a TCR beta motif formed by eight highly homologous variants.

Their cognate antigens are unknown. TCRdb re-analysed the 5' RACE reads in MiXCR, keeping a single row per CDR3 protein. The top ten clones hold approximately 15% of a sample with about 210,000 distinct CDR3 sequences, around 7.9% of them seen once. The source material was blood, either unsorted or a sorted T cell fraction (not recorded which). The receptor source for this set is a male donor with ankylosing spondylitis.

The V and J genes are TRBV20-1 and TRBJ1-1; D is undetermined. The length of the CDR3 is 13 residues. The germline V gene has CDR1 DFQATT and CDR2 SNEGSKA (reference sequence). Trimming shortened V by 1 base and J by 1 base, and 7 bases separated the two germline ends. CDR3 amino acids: CSARGPWNTEAFF. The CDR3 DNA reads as TGCAGTGCTAGAGGGCCTTGGAACACTGAAGCTTTCTTT.

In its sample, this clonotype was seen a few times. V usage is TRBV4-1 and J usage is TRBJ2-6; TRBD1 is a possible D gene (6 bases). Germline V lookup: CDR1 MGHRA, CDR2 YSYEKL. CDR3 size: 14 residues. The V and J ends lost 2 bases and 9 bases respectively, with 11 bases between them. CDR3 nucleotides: TGCGCCAGCAGCCAAACCGCCAGGGGCAACGTCCTGACTTTC. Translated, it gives CASSQTARGNVLTF.

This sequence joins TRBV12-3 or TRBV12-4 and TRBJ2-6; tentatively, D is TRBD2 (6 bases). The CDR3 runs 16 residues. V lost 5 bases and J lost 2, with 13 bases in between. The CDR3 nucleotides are TGTGCCAGCAGTCCGGGACTGCTCGCTGGGGCCAACGTCCTGACTTTC. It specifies CASSPGLLAGANVLTF.

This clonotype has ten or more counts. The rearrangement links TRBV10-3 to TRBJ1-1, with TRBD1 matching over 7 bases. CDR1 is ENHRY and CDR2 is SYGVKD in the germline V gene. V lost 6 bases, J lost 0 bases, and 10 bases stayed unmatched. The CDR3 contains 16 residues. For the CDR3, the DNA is TGTGCCATCAGGGTTGAAGGACAGGCGATGAACACTGAAGCTTTCTTT. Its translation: CAIRVEGQAMNTEAFF.

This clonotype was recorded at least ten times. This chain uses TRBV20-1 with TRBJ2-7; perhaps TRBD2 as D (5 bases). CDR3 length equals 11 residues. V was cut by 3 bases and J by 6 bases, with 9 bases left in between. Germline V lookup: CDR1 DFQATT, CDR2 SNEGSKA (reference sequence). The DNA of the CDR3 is TGCAGTGCTAGGAGGGCCGGCGAGCAGTACTTC. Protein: CSARRAGEQYF.

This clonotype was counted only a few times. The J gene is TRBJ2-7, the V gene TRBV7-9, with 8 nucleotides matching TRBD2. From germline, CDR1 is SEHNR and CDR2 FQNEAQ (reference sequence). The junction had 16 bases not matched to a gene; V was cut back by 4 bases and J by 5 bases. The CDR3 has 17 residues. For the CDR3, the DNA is TGTGCCAGCAGCTCCCCACCCCGCGGAGCGGGGGAACACGAGCAGTACTTC. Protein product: CASSSPPRGAGEHEQYF.

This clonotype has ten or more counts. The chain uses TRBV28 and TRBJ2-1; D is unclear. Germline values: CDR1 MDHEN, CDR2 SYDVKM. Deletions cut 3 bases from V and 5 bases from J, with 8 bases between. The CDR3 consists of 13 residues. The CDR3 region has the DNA TGTGCCAGCAGTTTTGCCAGGAACAATGAGCAGTTCTTC. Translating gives CASSFARNNEQFF.

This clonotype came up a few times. CDR3 region: CSAFGTSVETQYF. The CDR3 coding sequence is TGCAGTGCTTTCGGGACTAGCGTGGAGACCCAGTACTTC. The J gene is TRBJ2-5, the V gene TRBV20-1, with TRBD2 matching over 10 bases. The CDR3 length is 13 residues. Germline V lookup: CDR1 DFQATT, CDR2 SNEGSKA (reference sequence). V shed 5 bases, J shed 5 bases, and the junction held 5 bases outside the gene matches.

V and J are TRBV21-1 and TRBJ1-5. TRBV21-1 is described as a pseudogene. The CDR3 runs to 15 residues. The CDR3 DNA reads TGTGCCAGCAGCAAAGGTGGTGGTAGAAATCAGCCCCAGCATTTT. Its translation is CASSKGGGRNQPQHF.

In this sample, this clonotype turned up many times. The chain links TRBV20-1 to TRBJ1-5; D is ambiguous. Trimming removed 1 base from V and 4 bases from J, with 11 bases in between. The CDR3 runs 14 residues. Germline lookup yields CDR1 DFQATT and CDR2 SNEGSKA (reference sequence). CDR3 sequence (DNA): TGCAGTGCTAGAGGCGGAACAGAGAATCAGCCCCAGCATTTT. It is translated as CSARGGTENQPQHF.

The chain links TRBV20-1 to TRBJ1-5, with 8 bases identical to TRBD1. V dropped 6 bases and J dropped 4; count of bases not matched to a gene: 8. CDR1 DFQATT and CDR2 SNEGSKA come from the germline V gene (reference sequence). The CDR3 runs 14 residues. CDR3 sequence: CSANGQGLNQPQHF. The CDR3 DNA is TGCAGTGCGAATGGACAGGGTCTGAATCAGCCCCAGCATTTT.

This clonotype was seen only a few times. For the CDR3, the DNA is TGTGCCAGCAGTCCGACGGGTAGCCCCTACAATGAGCAGTTCTTC. Encoded protein: CASSPTGSPYNEQFF. The V and J genes are TRBV27 and TRBJ2-1; no reliable D call. This CDR3 is built from 15 residues. The V gene's germline CDR1 is MNHEY and CDR2 SMNVEV (reference sequence). The V end was cut by 5 bases, the J end by 2 bases, with 13 bases between.

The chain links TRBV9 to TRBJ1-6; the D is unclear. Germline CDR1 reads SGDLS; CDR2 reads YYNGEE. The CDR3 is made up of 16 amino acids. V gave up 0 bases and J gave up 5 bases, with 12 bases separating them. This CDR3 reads CASSVAHSMDNSPLHF. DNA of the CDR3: TGTGCCAGCAGCGTAGCGCATTCGATGGATAATTCACCCCTCCACTTT. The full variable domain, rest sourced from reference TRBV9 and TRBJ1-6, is DSGVTQTPKHLITATGQRVTLRCSPRSGDLSVYWYQQSLDQGLQFLIQYYNGEERAKGNILERFSAQQFPDLHSELNLSSLELGDSALYFCASSVAHSMDNSPLHFGNGTRLTVT.

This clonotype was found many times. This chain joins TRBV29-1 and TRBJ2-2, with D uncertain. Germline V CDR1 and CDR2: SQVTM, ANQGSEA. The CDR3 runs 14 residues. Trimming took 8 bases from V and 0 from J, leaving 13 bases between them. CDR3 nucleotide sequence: TGCAGCACCCGAGAAAGTACGAACACCGGGGAGCTGTTTTTT. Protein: CSTRESTNTGELFF.

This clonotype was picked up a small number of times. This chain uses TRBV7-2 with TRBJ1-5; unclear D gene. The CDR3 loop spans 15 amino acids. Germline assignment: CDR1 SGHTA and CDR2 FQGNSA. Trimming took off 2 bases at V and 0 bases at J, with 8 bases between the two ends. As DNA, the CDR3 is TGTGCCAGCAGCTTAAAGATCGATAGCAATCAGCCCCAGCATTTT. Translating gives CASSLKIDSNQPQHF.

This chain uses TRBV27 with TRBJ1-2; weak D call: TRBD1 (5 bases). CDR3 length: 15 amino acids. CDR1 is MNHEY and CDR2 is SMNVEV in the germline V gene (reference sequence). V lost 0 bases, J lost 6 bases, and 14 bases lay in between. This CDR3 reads CASSLSIGAANGYTF. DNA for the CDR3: TGTGCCAGCAGTTTATCGATAGGGGCGGCAAATGGCTACACCTTC.

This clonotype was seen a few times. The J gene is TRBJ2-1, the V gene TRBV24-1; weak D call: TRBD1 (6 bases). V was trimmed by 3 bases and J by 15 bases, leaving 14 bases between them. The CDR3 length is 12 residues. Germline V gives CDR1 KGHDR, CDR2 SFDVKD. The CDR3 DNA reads TGTGCCACCAGTGATGGGACACCGAAGTCGTTCTTC. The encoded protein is CATSDGTPKSFF.

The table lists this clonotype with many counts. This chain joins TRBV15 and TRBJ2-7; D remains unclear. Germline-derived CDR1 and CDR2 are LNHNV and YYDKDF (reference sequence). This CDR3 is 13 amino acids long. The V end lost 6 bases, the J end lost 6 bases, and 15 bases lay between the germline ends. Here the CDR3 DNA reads TGTGCCACCAGTTCCAAATTGGGTAGCGAGCAGTACTTC. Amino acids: CATSSKLGSEQYF.

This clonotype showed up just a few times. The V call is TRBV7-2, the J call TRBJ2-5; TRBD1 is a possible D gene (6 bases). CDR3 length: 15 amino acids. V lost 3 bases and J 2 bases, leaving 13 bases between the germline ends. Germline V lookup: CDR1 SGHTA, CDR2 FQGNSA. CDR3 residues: CASSLGWGPQETQYF. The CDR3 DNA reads TGTGCCAGCAGCTTGGGCTGGGGGCCTCAAGAGACCCAGTACTTC.

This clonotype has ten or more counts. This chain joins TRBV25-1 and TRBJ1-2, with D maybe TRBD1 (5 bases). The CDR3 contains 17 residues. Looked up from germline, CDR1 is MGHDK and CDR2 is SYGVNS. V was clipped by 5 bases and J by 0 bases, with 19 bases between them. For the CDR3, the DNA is TGTGCCAGCAGTCCCCCAATAGGGGCAGGTCCTAACTATGGCTACACCTTC. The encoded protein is CASSPPIGAGPNYGYTF.

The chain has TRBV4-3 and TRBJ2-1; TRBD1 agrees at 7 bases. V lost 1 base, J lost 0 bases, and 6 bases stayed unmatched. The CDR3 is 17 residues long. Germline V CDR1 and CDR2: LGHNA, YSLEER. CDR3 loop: CASSQGTRGPSYNEQFF. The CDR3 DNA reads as TGCGCCAGCAGCCAAGGTACTAGGGGGCCCTCCTACAATGAGCAGTTCTTC.